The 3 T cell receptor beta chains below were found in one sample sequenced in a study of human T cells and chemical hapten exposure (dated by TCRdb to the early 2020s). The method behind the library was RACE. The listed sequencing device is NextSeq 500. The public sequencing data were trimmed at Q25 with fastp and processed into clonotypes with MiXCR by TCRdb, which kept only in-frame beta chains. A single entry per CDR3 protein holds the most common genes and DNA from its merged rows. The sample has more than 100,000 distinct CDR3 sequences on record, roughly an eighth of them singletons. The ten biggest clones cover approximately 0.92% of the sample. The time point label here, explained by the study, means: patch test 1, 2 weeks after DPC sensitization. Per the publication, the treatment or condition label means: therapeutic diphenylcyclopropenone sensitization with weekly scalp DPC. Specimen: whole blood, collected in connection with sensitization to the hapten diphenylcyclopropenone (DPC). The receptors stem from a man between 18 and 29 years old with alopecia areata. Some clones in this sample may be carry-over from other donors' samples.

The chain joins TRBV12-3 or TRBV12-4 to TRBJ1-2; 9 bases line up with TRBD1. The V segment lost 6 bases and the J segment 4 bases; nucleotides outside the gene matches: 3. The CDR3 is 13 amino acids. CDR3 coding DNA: TGTGCCAGCAGCGGGACAGGGACCTATGGCTACACCTTC. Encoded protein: CASSGTGTYGYTF.

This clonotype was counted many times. CDR3 residues: CASSLGLLSNQPQHF. CDR3 bases: TGTGCCAGCAGCTTAGGTTTGCTGAGCAATCAGCCCCAGCATTTT. V usage is TRBV7-9 and J usage is TRBJ1-5; unclear D gene. The germline CDR1 and CDR2 sequences are SEHNR and FQNEAQ (reference sequence). The CDR3 has 15 residues. Deletions cut 1 base from V and 1 base from J, with 8 bases between.

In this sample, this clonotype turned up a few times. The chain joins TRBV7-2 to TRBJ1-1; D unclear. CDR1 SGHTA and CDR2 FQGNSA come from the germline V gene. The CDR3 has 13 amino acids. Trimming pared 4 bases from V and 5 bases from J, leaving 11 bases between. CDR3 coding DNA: TGTGCCAGCAGCTACGGTGTGGAGACTGAAGCTTTCTTT. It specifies CASSYGVETEAFF. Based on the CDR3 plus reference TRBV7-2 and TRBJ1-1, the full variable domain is GAGVSQSPSNKVTEKGKDVELRCDPISGHTALYWYRQSLGQGLEFLIYFQGNSAPDKSGLPSDRFSAERTGGSVSTLTIQRTQQEDSAVYLCASSYGVETEAFFGQGTRLTVV.